The clone carrying this T cell receptor beta chain showed up just a few times. Its antigen is still unknown. The time point is: time of PML onset. PML was confirmed by JC virus DNA in cerebrospinal fluid. Spiked into each PCR were synthetic inline TR CDR3 controls of all V-J pairings. Clones were read by immunoSEQ multiplex PCR, and TCRdb kept only the in-frame ones, dropping some. The sample contains 25,000 to 35,000 clones, roughly nine tenths of which appear only once. This entry is derived from a study of multiple sclerosis patients with progressive multifocal leukoencephalopathy. The study's findings and limits: No common TRBV or TRBJ usage or pairing appeared at PML.

Germline CDR1 MNHNS, CDR2 SASEGT. V was cut by 1 base and J by 0 bases, with 6 bases left in between. The CDR3 extends over 15 amino acids. The rearrangement uses TRBV6-1 and TRBJ2-2, with D unresolved. Sample: PBMCs, taken from a patient treated with natalizumab. This TCR was sampled from a human donor with progressive multifocal leukoencephalopathy. Here the CDR3 DNA reads TGTGCCAGCAGTGAAGGTTTCGCGAACACCGGGGAGCTGTTTTTT. Translation: CASSEGFANTGELFF.